The clone carrying this TCR beta chain was picked up a small number of times. Its matching antigen is unknown. The sample is drawn from a study of post-analysis software for immune sequencing data. Whole-study results and caveats: Among a handful of TRBV segments more frequent in patients than controls were TRBV5-6, TRBV5-1 and TRBV20-1. Normalized Chao1 diversity in multiple sclerosis patients fell significantly below that of controls.

TCR beta libraries were prepared from cDNA with unique molecular identifiers. The authors obtained 500,000 to 600,000 cDNA molecules from approximately 0.95 to 9.8 million T cells. TCRdb ran MiXCR on the PCR reads and lists one entry per CDR3 protein. In the table there are hundreds of thousands of distinct CDR3 sequences, roughly 40% of which are singletons. This CDR3 region has 16 residues. Deletions cut 5 bases from V and 3 bases from J, with 19 bases between. The V gene's germline CDR1 is SEHNR and CDR2 FQNEAQ (reference sequence). The sequencing sample was made of blood. The receptor's source is a girl aged 2-9 years with multiple sclerosis. This chain joins TRBV7-9 and TRBJ2-5; a weak D match, TRBD2 (5 bases). The CDR3 DNA follows: TGTGCCAGCAGCCCCGACCGTTGGCTAGCCAAAGAGACCCAGTACTTC. Translation gives CASSPDRWLAKETQYF.